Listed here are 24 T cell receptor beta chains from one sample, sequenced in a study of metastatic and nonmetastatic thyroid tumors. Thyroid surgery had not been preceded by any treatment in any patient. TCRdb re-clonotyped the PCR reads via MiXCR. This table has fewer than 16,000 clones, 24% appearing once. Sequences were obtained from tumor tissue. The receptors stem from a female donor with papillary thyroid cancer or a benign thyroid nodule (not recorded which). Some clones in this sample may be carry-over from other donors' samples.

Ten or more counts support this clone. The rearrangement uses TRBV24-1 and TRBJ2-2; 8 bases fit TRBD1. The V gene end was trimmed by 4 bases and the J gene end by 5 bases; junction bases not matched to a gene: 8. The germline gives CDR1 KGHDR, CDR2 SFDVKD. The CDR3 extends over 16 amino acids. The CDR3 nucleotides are TGTGCCACCAGTGACCCAGGACAGGGTACGACCGGGGAGCTGTTTTTT. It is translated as CATSDPGQGTTGELFF.

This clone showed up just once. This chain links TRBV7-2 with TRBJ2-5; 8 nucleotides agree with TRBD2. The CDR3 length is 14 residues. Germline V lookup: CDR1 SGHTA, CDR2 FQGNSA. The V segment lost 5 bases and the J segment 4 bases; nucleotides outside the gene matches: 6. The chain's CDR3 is CASSLPGGRETQYF. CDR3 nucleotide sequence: TGTGCCAGCAGCCTCCCGGGGGGGAGAGAGACCCAGTACTTC.

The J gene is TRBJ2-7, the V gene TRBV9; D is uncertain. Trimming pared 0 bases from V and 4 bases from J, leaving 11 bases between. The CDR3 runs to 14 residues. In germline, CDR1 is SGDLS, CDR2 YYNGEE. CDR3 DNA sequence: TGTGCCAGCAGCGTAGAAGCAGGCCCGTACGAGCAGTACTTC. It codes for CASSVEAGPYEQYF.

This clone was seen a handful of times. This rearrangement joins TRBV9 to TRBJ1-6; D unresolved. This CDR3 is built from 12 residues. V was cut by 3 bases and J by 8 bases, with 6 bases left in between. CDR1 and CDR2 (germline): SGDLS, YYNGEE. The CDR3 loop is CASSAWDSPLHF. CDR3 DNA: TGTGCCAGCAGCGCGTGGGATTCACCCCTCCACTTT.

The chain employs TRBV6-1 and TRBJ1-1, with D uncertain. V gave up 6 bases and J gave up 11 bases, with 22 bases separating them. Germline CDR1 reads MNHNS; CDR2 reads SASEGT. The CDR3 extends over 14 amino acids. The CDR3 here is CASRATGSLYGAFF. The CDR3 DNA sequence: TGTGCCAGCAGGGCGACGGGCTCTTTATATGGGGCTTTCTTT.

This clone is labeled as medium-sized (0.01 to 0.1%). The CDR3 spells CASSSGQGLNQPQHF. The DNA for the CDR3 is TGTGCCAGCAGCTCGGGACAGGGCCTTAATCAGCCCCAGCATTTT. The chain combines TRBV7-8 with TRBJ1-5; 9 nucleotides agree with TRBD1. Germline V gives CDR1 SGHVS, CDR2 FQNEAQ. This CDR3 is 15 amino acids long. V was pared by 4 bases and J by 4 bases, with 5 bases of the junction left unmatched.

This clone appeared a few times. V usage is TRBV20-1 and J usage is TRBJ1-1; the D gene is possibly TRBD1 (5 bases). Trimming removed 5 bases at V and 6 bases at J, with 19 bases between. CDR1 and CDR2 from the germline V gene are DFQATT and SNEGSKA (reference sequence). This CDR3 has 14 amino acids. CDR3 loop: CSARGRDGRPEAFF. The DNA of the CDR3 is TGCAGTGCTCGTGGCCGGGACGGACGACCTGAAGCTTTCTTT.

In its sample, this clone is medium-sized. The CDR3 loop reads CASSLEGGTSQETQYF. In nucleotides, the CDR3 is TGTGCCAGCAGCTTAGAAGGGGGGACATCCCAAGAGACCCAGTACTTC. The chain couples TRBV11-3 to TRBJ2-5; possibly TRBD1 or TRBD2 for D (6 bases each). Germline values: CDR1 SGHNT, CDR2 YENEEA. The CDR3 loop spans 16 amino acids. Trimming took 0 bases from V and 1 from J, leaving 12 bases between them.

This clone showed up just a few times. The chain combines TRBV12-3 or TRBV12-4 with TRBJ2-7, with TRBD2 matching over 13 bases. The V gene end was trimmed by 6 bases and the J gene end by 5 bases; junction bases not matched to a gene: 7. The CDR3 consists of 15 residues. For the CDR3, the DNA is TGTGCCAGCAGCATACTAGCGGGAGGGCCCAACGAGCAGTACTTC. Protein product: CASSILAGGPNEQYF.

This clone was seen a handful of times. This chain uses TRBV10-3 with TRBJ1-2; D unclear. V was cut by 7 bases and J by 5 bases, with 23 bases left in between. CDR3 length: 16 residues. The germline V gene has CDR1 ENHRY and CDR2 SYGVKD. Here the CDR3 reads CAITPGSLESVYGYTF. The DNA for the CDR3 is TGTGCCATCACCCCGGGCAGTCTCGAGAGTGTATATGGCTACACCTTC.

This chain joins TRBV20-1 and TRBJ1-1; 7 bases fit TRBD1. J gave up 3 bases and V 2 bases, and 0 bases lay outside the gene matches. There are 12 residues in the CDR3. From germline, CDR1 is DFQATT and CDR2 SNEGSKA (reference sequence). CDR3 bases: TGCAGTGCTAGACAGGGGGACACTGAAGCTTTCTTT. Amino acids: CSARQGDTEAFF.

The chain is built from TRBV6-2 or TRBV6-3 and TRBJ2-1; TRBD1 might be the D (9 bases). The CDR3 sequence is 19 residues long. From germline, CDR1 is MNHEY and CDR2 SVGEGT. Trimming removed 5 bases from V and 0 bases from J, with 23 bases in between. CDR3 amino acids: CASSLMTGGTSHSYNEQFF. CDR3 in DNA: TGTGCCAGCAGTCTGATGACAGGGGGGACTAGTCACTCCTACAATGAGCAGTTCTTC.

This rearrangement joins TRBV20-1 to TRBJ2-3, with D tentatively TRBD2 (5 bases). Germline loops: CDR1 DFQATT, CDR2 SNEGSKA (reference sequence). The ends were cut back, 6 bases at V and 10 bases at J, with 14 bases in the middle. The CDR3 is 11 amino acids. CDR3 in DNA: TGCAGTGCCAGTGGCGGGCTTGCGCAGTATTTT. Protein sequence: CSASGGLAQYF.

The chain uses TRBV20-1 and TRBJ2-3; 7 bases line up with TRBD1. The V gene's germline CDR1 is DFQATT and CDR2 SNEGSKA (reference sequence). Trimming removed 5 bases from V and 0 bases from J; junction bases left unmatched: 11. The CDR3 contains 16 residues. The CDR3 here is CSAPVNRGSSTDTQYF. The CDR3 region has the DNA TGCAGTGCTCCGGTGAACAGGGGATCTAGCACAGATACGCAGTATTTT.

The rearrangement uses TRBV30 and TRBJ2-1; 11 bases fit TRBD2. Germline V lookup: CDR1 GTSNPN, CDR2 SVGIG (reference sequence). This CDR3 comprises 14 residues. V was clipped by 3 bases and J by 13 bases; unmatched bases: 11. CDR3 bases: TGTGCCTGGAGAGTACTAGCGGGAGATGAGGTACAGTTCTTC. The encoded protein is CAWRVLAGDEVQFF.

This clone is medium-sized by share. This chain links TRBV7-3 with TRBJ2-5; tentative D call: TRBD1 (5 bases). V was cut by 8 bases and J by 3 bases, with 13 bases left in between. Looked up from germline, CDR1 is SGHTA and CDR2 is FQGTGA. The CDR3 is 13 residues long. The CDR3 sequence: CASARGSEETQYF. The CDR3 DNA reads TGTGCCAGCGCTAGGGGATCCGAAGAGACCCAGTACTTC.

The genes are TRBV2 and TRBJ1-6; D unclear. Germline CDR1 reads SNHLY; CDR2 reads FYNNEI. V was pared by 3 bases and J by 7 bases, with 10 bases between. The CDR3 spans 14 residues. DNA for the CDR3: TGTGCCAGCAGTGAGTCGGTGGGCAATTCACCCCTCCACTTT. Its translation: CASSESVGNSPLHF.

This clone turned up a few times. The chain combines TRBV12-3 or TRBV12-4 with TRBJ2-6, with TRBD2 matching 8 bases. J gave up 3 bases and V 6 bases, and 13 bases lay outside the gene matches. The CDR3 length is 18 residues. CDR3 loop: CASSWGLGGCCGANVLTF. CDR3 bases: TGTGCCAGCAGCTGGGGACTAGGGGGATGCTGTGGGGCCAACGTCCTGACTTTC.

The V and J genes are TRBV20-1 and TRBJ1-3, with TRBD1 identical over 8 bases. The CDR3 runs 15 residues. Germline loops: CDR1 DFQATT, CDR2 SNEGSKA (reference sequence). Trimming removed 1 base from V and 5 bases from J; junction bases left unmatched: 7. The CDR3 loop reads CSARGDRGSRNTIYF. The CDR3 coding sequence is TGCAGTGCTAGAGGTGACAGGGGTTCTCGAAACACCATATATTTT.

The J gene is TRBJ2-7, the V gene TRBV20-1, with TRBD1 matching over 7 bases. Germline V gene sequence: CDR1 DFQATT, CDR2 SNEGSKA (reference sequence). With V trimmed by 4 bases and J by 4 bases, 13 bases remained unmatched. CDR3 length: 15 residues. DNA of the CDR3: TGCAGTGCTACACTTACCGGGACAGCTAGATACGAGCAGTACTTC. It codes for CSATLTGTARYEQYF.

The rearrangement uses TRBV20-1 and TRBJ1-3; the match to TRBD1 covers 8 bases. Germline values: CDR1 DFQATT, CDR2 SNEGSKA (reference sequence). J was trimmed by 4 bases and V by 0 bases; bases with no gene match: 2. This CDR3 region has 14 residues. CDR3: CSARDRTGGNTIYF. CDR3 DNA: TGCAGTGCTAGAGACCGGACAGGGGGAAACACCATATATTTT.

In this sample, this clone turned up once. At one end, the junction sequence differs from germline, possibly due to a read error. CDR3 bases: TGCAGTGCCTTACAGGGGATCTCCCACGATCAGTACTTC. This gives the protein CSALQGISHDQYF. The V and J genes are TRBV20-1 and TRBJ2-7, with 7 bases fitting TRBD1. In germline, CDR1 is DFQATT, CDR2 SNEGSKA (reference sequence). The CDR3 spans 13 residues.

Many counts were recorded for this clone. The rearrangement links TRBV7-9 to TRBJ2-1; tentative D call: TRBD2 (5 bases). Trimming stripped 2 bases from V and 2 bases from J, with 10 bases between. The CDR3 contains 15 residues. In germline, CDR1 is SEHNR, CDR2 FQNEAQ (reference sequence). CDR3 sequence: CASSLQAATYNEQFF. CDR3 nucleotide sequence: TGTGCCAGCAGCTTACAAGCGGCCACCTACAATGAGCAGTTCTTC.

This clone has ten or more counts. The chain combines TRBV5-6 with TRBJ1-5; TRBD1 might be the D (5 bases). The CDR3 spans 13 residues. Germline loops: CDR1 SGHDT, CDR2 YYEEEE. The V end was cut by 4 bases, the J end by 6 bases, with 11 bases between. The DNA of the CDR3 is TGTGCCAGCAGCCAAGGGGTCTCTCAGCCCCAGCATTTT. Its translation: CASSQGVSQPQHF.